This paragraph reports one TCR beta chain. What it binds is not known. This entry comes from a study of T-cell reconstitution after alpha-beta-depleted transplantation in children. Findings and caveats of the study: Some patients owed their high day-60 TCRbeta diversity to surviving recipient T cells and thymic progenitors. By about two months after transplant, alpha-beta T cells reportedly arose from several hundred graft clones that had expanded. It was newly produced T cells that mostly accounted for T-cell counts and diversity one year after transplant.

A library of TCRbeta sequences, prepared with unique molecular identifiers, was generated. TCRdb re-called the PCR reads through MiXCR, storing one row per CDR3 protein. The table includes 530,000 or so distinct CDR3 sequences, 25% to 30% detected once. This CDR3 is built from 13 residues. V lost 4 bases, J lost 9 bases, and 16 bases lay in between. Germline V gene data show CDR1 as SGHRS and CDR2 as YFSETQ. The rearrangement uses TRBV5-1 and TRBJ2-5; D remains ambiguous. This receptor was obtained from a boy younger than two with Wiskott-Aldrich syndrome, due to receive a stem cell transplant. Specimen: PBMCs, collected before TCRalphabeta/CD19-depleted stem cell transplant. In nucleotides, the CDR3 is TGCGCCAGCAGCGTAGGCCCGTTAAGGGCCCAGTACTTC. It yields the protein CASSVGPLRAQYF.